Each of the 32 T cell receptor beta chains below was sequenced from the same sample in a study of cytomegalovirus exposure and HLA in healthy donors. Amplification used 60 Vbeta primers and 13 Jbeta primers. Sequenced by immunoSEQ multiplex PCR; TCRdb stores in-frame clones only, minus some. Seen here are 170,000 or so clones, 75% to 80% observed once, and the top ten hold around 3.1%. What was sequenced was PBMCs. The receptors shown here come from a woman in her thirties or forties in good health and CMV-seronegative.

The CDR3 DNA follows: TGTGCCAGCAGAAGCTGGTTTAATGAAAAACTGTTTTTT. Translating gives CASRSWFNEKLFF. The rearrangement uses TRBV5-6 and TRBJ1-4, with D unclear. CDR1 and CDR2 from the germline V gene are SGHDT and YYEEEE. Trimming removed 5 bases at V and 4 bases at J, with 9 bases between. There are 13 residues in the CDR3.

V usage is TRBV19 and J usage is TRBJ1-5; D uncertain. With 2 bases removed from V and 10 bases from J, the gap between germline ends came to 15 bases. Germline CDR1 LNHDA, CDR2 SQIVND (reference sequence). This CDR3 has 14 residues. Here the CDR3 DNA reads TGTGCCAGTAGTATATCGGGAGATATCAGCCCCCAGCATTTT. Translating it yields CASSISGDISPQHF. The full variable domain, in which reference TRBV19 and TRBJ1-5 provide the parts outside the CDR3, is DGGITQSPKYLFRKEGQNVTLSCEQNLNHDAMYWYRQDPGQGLRLIYYSQIVNDFQKGDIAEGYSVSREKKESFPLTVTSAQKNPTAFYLCASSISGDISPQHFGDGTRLSIL.

V is TRBV10-3 and J is TRBJ2-2; TRBD2 matches 9 bases. CDR1 is ENHRY and CDR2 is SYGVKD in the germline V gene. This CDR3 is built from 16 residues. With 4 bases clipped from V and 4 bases from J, the junction kept 7 bases outside the gene matches. CDR3 sequence reads: CAISGWRGGTTGELFF. The DNA for the CDR3 is TGTGCCATCAGTGGGTGGCGGGGGGGGACCACCGGGGAGCTGTTTTTT.

This chain uses TRBV7-6 with TRBJ1-1, with 9 bases that match TRBD1. The CDR3 is 15 residues long. Germline-derived CDR1 and CDR2 are SGHVS and FNYEAQ. Trimming at V came to 1 base and at J to 5 bases, leaving 5 bases not matched to a gene. The CDR3: CASSLGLGQGTEAFF. The DNA of the CDR3 is TGTGCCAGCAGCTTAGGACTTGGACAGGGGACTGAAGCTTTCTTT. Full variable domain (rest looked up from reference TRBV7-6 and TRBJ1-1): GAGVSQSPRYKVTKRGQDVALRCDPISGHVSLYWYRQALGQGPEFLTYFNYEAQQDKSGLPNDRFSAERPEGSISTLTIQRTEQRDSAMYRCASSLGLGQGTEAFFGQGTRLTVV.

The gene calls are TRBV4-1 and TRBJ1-1; a possible D gene is TRBD1 (6 bases). With 10 bases removed from V and 1 base from J, the gap between germline ends came to 16 bases. The CDR3 is made up of 14 amino acids. Looked up from germline, CDR1 is MGHRA and CDR2 is YSYEKL. CDR3 in amino acids: CATSYTGPNTEAFF. The DNA for the CDR3 is TGCGCCACCTCTTATACAGGGCCGAACACTGAAGCTTTCTTT.

The chain recombines TRBV18 with TRBJ2-5; D is possibly TRBD2 (5 bases). V lost 2 bases and J 5 bases, leaving 15 bases between the germline ends. Germline loops: CDR1 KGHSH, CDR2 LQKENI. The CDR3 totals 15 residues. CDR3 nucleotides: TGTGCCAGCTCACCAGAGGGAATCACTTCGGAGACCCAGTACTTC. It specifies CASSPEGITSETQYF.

The chain couples TRBV29-1 to TRBJ2-4, with unresolved D. The V gene lost 8 bases and the J gene lost 15 bases, with 17 bases spanning the gap. The germline gives CDR1 SQVTM, CDR2 ANQGSEA. CDR3 size: 10 residues. The CDR3 DNA sequence: TGCAGCTTCGCCCCACCCAGATTGTACTTC. Translation: CSFAPPRLYF. Together with reference TRBV29-1 and TRBJ2-4, the CDR3 gives the full variable domain: SAVISQKPSRDICQRGTSLTIQCQVDSQVTMMFWYRQQPGQSLTLIATANQGSEATYESGFVIDKFPISRPNLTFSTLTVSNMSPEDSSIYLCSFAPPRLYFGAGTRLSVL.

The chain couples TRBV15 to TRBJ2-1; tentative D call: TRBD1 (6 bases). V gave up 0 bases and J gave up 4 bases, with 10 bases separating them. The CDR3 has 15 residues. Germline CDR1 LNHNV, CDR2 YYDKDF (reference sequence). The DNA for the CDR3 is TGTGCCACCAGCAGAGATTGGGACACATACAATGAGCAGTTCTTC. Encoded protein: CATSRDWDTYNEQFF.

The sample holds one count of this clone. The chain has TRBV9 and TRBJ2-3, with 8 nucleotides matching TRBD2. Trimming took 1 base from V and 5 from J; bases not matched to a gene: 9. Germline assignment: CDR1 SGDLS and CDR2 YYNGEE. This CDR3 spans 16 amino acids. CDR3 sequence: CASSVSGGRQRDTQYF. DNA of the CDR3: TGTGCCAGCAGCGTAAGCGGGGGCCGCCAAAGAGATACGCAGTATTTT. The entire variable domain, with the rest obtained from reference TRBV9 and TRBJ2-3, is as follows: DSGVTQTPKHLITATGQRVTLRCSPRSGDLSVYWYQQSLDQGLQFLIQYYNGEERAKGNILERFSAQQFPDLHSELNLSSLELGDSALYFCASSVSGGRQRDTQYFGPGTRLTVL.

This chain links TRBV19 with TRBJ2-7, with 7 bases identical to TRBD1. Germline assignment: CDR1 LNHDA and CDR2 SQIVND (reference sequence). This CDR3 contains 15 residues. Germline trimming cut 5 bases from V and 2 bases from J; bases unmatched to any gene: 9. The CDR3 nucleotides are TGTGCCAGTAGTGCCTTCGTAGGGACAGCCTACGAGCAGTACTTC. As protein: CASSAFVGTAYEQYF.

This clone was found a few times. The gene calls are TRBV21-1 and TRBJ1-4; the D call of TRBD1 is as the table states it, not checked on the DNA. TRBV21-1 is shown as a pseudogene. The CDR3 spans 18 residues. The CDR3 nucleotides read TGTGCCAGCAGCAAAGCCCTAAATTCCGGCAGGGTGGAAGAAAAACTGTTTTTT. This sequence encodes CASSKALNSGRVEEKLFF.

V usage is TRBV19 and J usage is TRBJ1-2, with TRBD1 identical over 9 bases. Germline V gives CDR1 LNHDA, CDR2 SQIVND (reference sequence). V dropped 3 bases and J dropped 12; count of bases not matched to a gene: 11. The CDR3 length is 14 residues. The CDR3, as DNA: TGTGCCAGTAGTATTCCACAGGGGGCGAGGGGCCACACCTTC. Amino acid sequence: CASSIPQGARGHTF.

CDR3 coding DNA: TGTGCCAGCAGCCAGGAACCAGCGGGGGGGCTTTACTCCTACAATGAGCAGTTCTTC. Translated, it gives CASSQEPAGGLYSYNEQFF. This chain uses TRBV4-2 with TRBJ2-1, with 10 bases lining up with TRBD2. This CDR3 is 19 amino acids long. Germline assignment: CDR1 LGHNA and CDR2 YNFKEQ. V lost 3 bases and J lost 0; bases outside the gene matches: 11.

The table lists this clone with a few counts. The rearrangement joins TRBV6-1 to TRBJ1-1; D is unclear. CDR3 length: 18 residues. V gave up 4 bases and J gave up 0 bases, with 21 bases separating them. Germline CDR1 is MNHNS and CDR2 is SASEGT. CDR3 coding DNA: TGTGCCAGCAGTGTAAGGCGAGACCTACTAGACATGAACACTGAAGCTTTCTTT. Translation gives CASSVRRDLLDMNTEAFF.

The CDR3: CASSPSPGGSYGYTF. Written as DNA, the CDR3 is TGTGCCAGCAGCCCATCGCCGGGGGGGAGCTATGGCTACACCTTC. This rearrangement joins TRBV9 to TRBJ1-2; a possible D gene is TRBD1 (5 bases). This CDR3 contains 15 residues. V lost 4 bases and J 4 bases, leaving 17 bases between the germline ends. Germline V gene data show CDR1 as SGDLS and CDR2 as YYNGEE.

The rearrangement links TRBV2 to TRBJ2-5; the D gene is possibly TRBD2 (6 bases). Germline V gives CDR1 SNHLY, CDR2 FYNNEI. Trimming removed 4 bases at V and 2 bases at J, with 14 bases between. The CDR3 totals 15 residues. This CDR3 is CASSAWTNPQETQYF. CDR3 DNA: TGTGCCAGCAGTGCTTGGACTAACCCGCAAGAGACCCAGTACTTC.

This chain links TRBV28 with TRBJ1-4; no firm D call. Trimming shortened V by 3 bases and J by 8 bases, and 16 bases separated the two germline ends. The CDR3 length is 15 residues. From germline, CDR1 is MDHEN and CDR2 SYDVKM. The DNA of the CDR3 is TGTGCCAGCAGTTTTCGGCTTAGACTAGAGGAAAAACTGTTTTTT. Translating gives CASSFRLRLEEKLFF.

This chain joins TRBV5-5 and TRBJ1-6, with D possibly matching TRBD1 (6 bases). V lost 1 base and J 7 bases, leaving 9 bases between the germline ends. The CDR3 consists of 14 residues. Germline assignment: CDR1 SGHKS and CDR2 YYEKEE (reference sequence). The CDR3 loop is CASSLQGQNSPLHF. In nucleotides, the CDR3 is TGTGCCAGCAGCTTGCAGGGGCAGAATTCACCCCTCCACTTT.

The rearrangement joins TRBV6-1 to TRBJ2-7; 9 bases are a match to TRBD1. Losses at the gene ends were 4 bases for V and 4 bases for J; bases not matched to a gene: 5. The CDR3 is 14 residues long. Germline values: CDR1 MNHNS, CDR2 SASEGT. Here the CDR3 reads CASSARTGEYEQYF. The CDR3 DNA reads as TGTGCCAGCAGTGCTAGGACAGGGGAATACGAGCAGTACTTC.

V and J are TRBV28 and TRBJ1-5; D unclear. Trimming removed 6 bases from V and 9 bases from J, with 18 bases in between. From germline, CDR1 is MDHEN and CDR2 SYDVKM. The CDR3 spans 14 residues. The CDR3 sequence: CASSLFRESRPQHF. Here the CDR3 DNA reads TGTGCCAGCAGCCTGTTCCGGGAGTCCAGGCCCCAGCATTTT.

As to this clone: Other nucleotide sequences in the sample specify the same CDR3. The chain has TRBV6-5 and TRBJ1-1; D is perhaps TRBD1 (5 bases). The CDR3 consists of 16 residues. V dropped 2 bases and J dropped 0 bases, with 13 bases sitting between them. CDR1 is MNHEY, CDR2 SVGAGI, per germline. CDR3 DNA: TGTGCCAGCAGTTACGGGCAGGGCCGTTTGAACACTGAAGCTTTCTTT. Its protein product is CASSYGQGRLNTEAFF.

The rearrangement joins TRBV14 to TRBJ2-3; D is uncertain. V was cut by 4 bases and J by 4 bases, with 6 bases left in between. The germline CDR1 and CDR2 sequences are SGHDN and FVKESK. This CDR3 has 12 amino acids. The CDR3 nucleotides are TGTGCCAGCAGCCTTGTAGCAGATACGCAGTATTTT. Its protein is CASSLVADTQYF.

This clone was observed a few times. V is TRBV14 and J is TRBJ1-1, with D possibly TRBD1 on 6 matching bases. The CDR3 runs to 17 residues. The germline gives CDR1 SGHDN, CDR2 FVKESK. Deletions cut 4 bases from V and 3 bases from J, with 21 bases between. The DNA of the CDR3 is TGTGCCAGCAGCCCACCCAATGGCAGGGGAGCGTACACTGAAGCTTTCTTT. This codes for CASSPPNGRGAYTEAFF.

This chain uses TRBV4-1 with TRBJ1-6; D gene uncertain. Germline loops: CDR1 MGHRA, CDR2 YSYEKL. The V gene lost 4 bases and the J gene lost 10 bases, with 17 bases spanning the gap. The CDR3 totals 15 residues. The CDR3 DNA is TGCGCCAGCAGCCCCAGAGTCGGGTTCGAGTCACCCCTCCACTTT. It translates to CASSPRVGFESPLHF.

This clone was detected a few times. The chain employs TRBV7-6 and TRBJ1-2; 8 nucleotides line up with TRBD1. CDR1 and CDR2 from the germline V gene are SGHVS and FNYEAQ. V shed 5 bases and J 3 bases; nucleotides not matched to a gene: 2. This CDR3 comprises 13 residues. The CDR3 DNA sequence: TGTGCCAGCAGCCCGGACAGGGACTATGGCTACACCTTC. This gives the protein CASSPDRDYGYTF. Variable domain in full (rest from reference TRBV7-6 and TRBJ1-2): GAGVSQSPRYKVTKRGQDVALRCDPISGHVSLYWYRQALGQGPEFLTYFNYEAQQDKSGLPNDRFSAERPEGSISTLTIQRTEQRDSAMYRCASSPDRDYGYTFGSGTRLTVV.

J is TRBJ2-1 and V is TRBV2; maybe TRBD2 (5 bases). This CDR3 is built from 14 residues. Between the trimmed V and J ends, which lost 5 bases and 2 bases, there was a span of 10 bases. Germline-derived CDR1 and CDR2 are SNHLY and FYNNEI. The CDR3 sequence: CASSSTRAYNEQFF. CDR3 coding DNA: TGTGCCAGCAGTTCCACTAGGGCCTACAATGAGCAGTTCTTC.

J is TRBJ2-3 and V is TRBV7-2; 7 bases are shared with TRBD2. V trimming: 2 bases; J trimming: 0 bases; junction bases outside the gene matches: 2. This CDR3 has 15 residues. Germline CDR1 SGHTA, CDR2 FQGNSA. CDR3 coding DNA: TGTGCCAGCAGCTTAAGCGGGGTGAGCACAGATACGCAGTATTTT. Encoded protein: CASSLSGVSTDTQYF.

The chain uses TRBV11-2 and TRBJ1-6; 7 nucleotides align to TRBD1. Germline values: CDR1 SGHAT, CDR2 FQNNGV. V dropped 5 bases and J dropped 12; count of bases not matched to a gene: 16. The CDR3 covers 16 residues. Written as DNA, the CDR3 is TGTGCCAGCAGCCACCGGACAGGCCGGTCCCCTAGACCCCTCCACTTT. Translation: CASSHRTGRSPRPLHF.

The chain links TRBV12-5 to TRBJ2-1, with 7 bases identical to TRBD1. This CDR3 contains 14 residues. Looked up from germline, CDR1 is LGHNT and CDR2 is FRNRAP. The J segment lost 5 bases and the V segment lost 5 bases, leaving 6 bases of the junction unmatched. The CDR3 loop reads CASGPGQRNNEQFF. The CDR3 bases are TGTGCTAGTGGTCCGGGACAGCGCAACAATGAGCAGTTCTTC.

There are a few counts of this clone. CDR3 loop: CASSHLGQGANYGYTF. CDR3 in DNA: TGCGCCAGCAGCCATCTCGGACAGGGAGCTAACTATGGCTACACCTTC. The gene calls are TRBV4-1 and TRBJ1-2; 8 positions agree with TRBD1. The CDR3 totals 16 residues. Germline CDR1 is MGHRA and CDR2 is YSYEKL. V was clipped by 3 bases and J by 0 bases; unmatched bases: 6.

This rearrangement joins TRBV18 to TRBJ1-5; 12 positions agree with TRBD1. Germline CDR1 and CDR2: KGHSH and LQKENI. Losses at the gene ends were 0 bases for V and 7 bases for J; bases not matched to a gene: 1. The CDR3 is 15 residues long. CDR3 nucleotide sequence: TGTGCCAGCTCACCACCGGGACAGGGGGCCCAGCCCCAGCATTTT. Protein product: CASSPPGQGAQPQHF.

The rearrangement links TRBV13 to TRBJ1-2; possibly TRBD1 for D (5 bases). Germline assignment: CDR1 PRHDT and CDR2 FYEKMQ (reference sequence). This CDR3 spans 12 amino acids. V shed 6 bases and J shed 4 bases, with 9 bases lying between them. CDR3 DNA: TGTGCCAGCAGGTATCAGGGCTATGGCTACACCTTC. It specifies CASRYQGYGYTF.